Many counts were recorded for the clone carrying this T cell receptor beta chain. Its specificity is not known. This CDR3 contains 17 residues. Per germline, CDR1 MGHDK and CDR2 SYGVNS. The V and J ends lost 5 bases and 0 bases respectively, with 19 bases between them. The data are from a study of early T cells in non-severe SARS-CoV-2 infection. Study information: The input, bulk RNA from unsorted whole blood, was sequenced, and chains were unpaired.

Each single cDNA molecule received a unique molecular identifier. TCRdb used MiXCR to reprocess the 5' RACE reads, holding one entry per CDR3 protein. Here the sample spans 20,000 to 25,000 distinct CDR3 sequences, approximately 5.4% being singletons. Findings of the study overall: The study's VDJdb matching favored anti-spike CD8 responses and missed private and CD4 specificities.

This sequence joins TRBV25-1 and TRBJ1-1; unclear D gene. The material was whole blood, obtained at baseline. The receptor's source is an adult who was a healthcare worker with PCR-confirmed SARS-CoV-2 infection or an uninfected control (not recorded which). CDR3 nucleotides: TGTGCCAGCAGTCTCACCACTTCACACCTCATGAACACTGAAGCTTTCTTT. Its protein product is CASSLTTSHLMNTEAFF.